The clone carrying this TCR beta chain was observed a handful of times. Germline lookup yields CDR1 MNHEY and CDR2 SMNVEV (reference sequence). V shed 3 bases and J shed 0 bases, with 6 bases lying between them. This CDR3 contains 13 residues. Samples were assayed with immunoSEQ v3.0 at survey level. Repertoires were generated with immunoSEQ multiplex PCR, while TCRdb's copy carries only in-frame clones and drops some. The sample carries under 20,000 clones, around 80% recorded once. These data are taken from a study of long-term antiretroviral therapy in people with HIV. The sequence derives from a man aged 18 to 35 with HIV. V gene TRBV27 combines with J gene TRBJ2-7; D not resolved. The source material was unsorted PBMCs, sampled 0.1 years before starting antiretroviral therapy. For the CDR3, the DNA is TGTGCCAGCAGTTTTGGTATCTCCTACGAGCAGTACTTC. Residues: CASSFGISYEQYF.